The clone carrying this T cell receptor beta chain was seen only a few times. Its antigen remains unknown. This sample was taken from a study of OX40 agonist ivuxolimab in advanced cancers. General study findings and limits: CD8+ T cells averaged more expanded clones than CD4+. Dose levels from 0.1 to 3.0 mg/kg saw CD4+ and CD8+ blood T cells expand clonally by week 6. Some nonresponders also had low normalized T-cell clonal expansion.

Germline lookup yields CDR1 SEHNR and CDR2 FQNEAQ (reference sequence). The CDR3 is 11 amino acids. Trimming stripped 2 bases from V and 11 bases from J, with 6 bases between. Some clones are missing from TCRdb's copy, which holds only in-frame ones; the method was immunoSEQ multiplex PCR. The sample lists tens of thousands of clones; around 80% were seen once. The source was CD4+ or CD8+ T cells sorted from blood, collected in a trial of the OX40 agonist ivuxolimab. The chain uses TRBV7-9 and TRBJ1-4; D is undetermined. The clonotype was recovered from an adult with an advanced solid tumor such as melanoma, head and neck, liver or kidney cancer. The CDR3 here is CASSLSNKLFF. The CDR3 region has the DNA TGTGCCAGCAGCTTATCAAACAAACTGTTTTTT.